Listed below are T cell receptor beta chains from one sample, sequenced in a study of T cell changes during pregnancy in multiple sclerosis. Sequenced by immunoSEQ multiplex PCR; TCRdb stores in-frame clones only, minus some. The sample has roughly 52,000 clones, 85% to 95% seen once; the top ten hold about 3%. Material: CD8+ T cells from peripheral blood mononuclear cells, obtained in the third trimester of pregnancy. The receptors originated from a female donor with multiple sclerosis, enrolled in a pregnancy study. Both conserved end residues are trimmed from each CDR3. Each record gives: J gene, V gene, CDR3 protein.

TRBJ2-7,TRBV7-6,AREAGLAETYEQY
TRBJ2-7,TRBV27,ASSSGSTYEQY
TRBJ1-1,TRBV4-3,ASSQDVTTLEAF
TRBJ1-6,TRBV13,ASTLWGEQYSPLH
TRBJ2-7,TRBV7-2,ASSPGTAHYEQY
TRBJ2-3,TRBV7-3,ASSSIAGSTDTQY
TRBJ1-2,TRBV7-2,ASSLDLSLAGGYGYT
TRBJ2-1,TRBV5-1,ASSLEQGARYNEQF
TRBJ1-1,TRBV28,ASSWGMNTEAF
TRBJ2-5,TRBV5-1,ASSSSGTSMVSFVMETQY
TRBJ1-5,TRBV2,ASGGTGVNQPQH
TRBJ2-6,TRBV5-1,ASSFSQGVYFDVGANVLT
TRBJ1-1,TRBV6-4,ASSDSDQGAGTEAF
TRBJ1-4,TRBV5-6,ASSWSSEGPSEKLF
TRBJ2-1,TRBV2,ASRGLAGRAYSSYNEQF
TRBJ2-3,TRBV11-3,ASSQPGLAGADTQY
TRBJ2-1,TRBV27,ASSLGLRSYNEQF
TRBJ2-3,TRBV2,ATQEGPFRDSSTDTQY
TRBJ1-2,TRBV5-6,ASSSQGDYGYT
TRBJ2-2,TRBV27,ASSSADRAETGELF
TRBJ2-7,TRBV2,ASSPRTGYEQY
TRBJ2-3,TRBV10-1,ASSDGGSRTDTQY
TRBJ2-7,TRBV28,ASSPGPSGSHLYEQY
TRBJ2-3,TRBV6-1,AINQGQGADTQY
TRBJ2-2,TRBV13,ASSSGLAGRAGELF
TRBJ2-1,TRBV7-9,ASSVEHPLTGLDNEQF
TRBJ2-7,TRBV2,ASSERGQGLPEQY
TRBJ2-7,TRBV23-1,ASSLGPGTYRASYEQY
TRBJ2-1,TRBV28,ASSPGDSSYNEQF
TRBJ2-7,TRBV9,ASSRAGGLAGNSYEQY
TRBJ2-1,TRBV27,ASSLSEGGRDNEQF
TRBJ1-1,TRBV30,AWGPGTEAF
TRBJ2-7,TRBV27,ASSPAGPYEQY